Listed below are T cell receptor beta chains from one sample, sequenced in a study of PD-1 blockade in classical Hodgkin lymphoma. The repertoire was sequenced with immunoSEQ multiplex PCR; TCRdb's copy has only in-frame clones and lacks some. The sample records about 32,000 clones, around 82% being singletons. Specimen: peripheral blood mononuclear cells (PBMCs), collected before the fourth cycle of nivolumab. The receptors stem from a human donor with classical Hodgkin lymphoma. Both conserved end residues are part of each CDR3. Each record gives: clone size, V gene, J gene, D gene, CDR3 DNA, CDR3 protein. The D gene is left open where the match is weak. A row's size may be missing; if present it is once, few, many or a size class.

clone size: once; V gene: TRBV13; J gene: TRBJ1-2; D gene: NA; CDR3 DNA: TGTGCCAGCAGCTTAGCTTTTGCGGGTATGGACTATGGCTACACCTTC; CDR3 protein: CASSLAFAGMDYGYTF
clone size: NA; V gene: TRBV19; J gene: TRBJ1-5; D gene: NA; CDR3 DNA: TGTGCCAGTATGATCTTAAATAGCAATCAGCCCCAGCATTTT; CDR3 protein: CASMILNSNQPQHF
clone size: NA; V gene: TRBV7-2; J gene: TRBJ1-1; D gene: NA; CDR3 DNA: TGTGCCAGCAGCTTAGGACCGGCGAACACTGAAGCTTTCTTT; CDR3 protein: CASSLGPANTEAFF
clone size: NA; V gene: TRBV11-2; J gene: TRBJ2-3; D gene: TRBD2; CDR3 DNA: TGTGCCAGCAGCCCCGGGGCTAGCGGGAGCGGATATACGCAGTATTTT; CDR3 protein: CASSPGASGSGYTQYF
clone size: NA; V gene: TRBV9; J gene: TRBJ2-1; D gene: TRBD2; CDR3 DNA: TGTGCCAGCACCTCAGGGAGCGGGGGGTACAATGAGCAGTTCTTC; CDR3 protein: CASTSGSGGYNEQFF
clone size: once; V gene: TRBV28; J gene: TRBJ2-7; D gene: NA; CDR3 DNA: TGTGCCAGCAGTTTCCAAGGCTACGAGCAGTACTTC; CDR3 protein: CASSFQGYEQYF
clone size: once; V gene: TRBV18; J gene: TRBJ1-2; D gene: TRBD1; CDR3 DNA: TGTGCCAGCGCAGCCGGGACAGACTATGGCTACACCTTC; CDR3 protein: CASAAGTDYGYTF
clone size: NA; V gene: TRBV7-3; J gene: TRBJ1-2; D gene: NA; CDR3 DNA: TGTGCCAGCAGCCCCCGCAAACCGGGACAAACATCGGTTGGCTACACCTTC; CDR3 protein: CASSPRKPGQTSVGYTF
clone size: NA; V gene: TRBV14; J gene: TRBJ2-7; D gene: NA; CDR3 DNA: TGTGCCAGCAGCCCGGGGAACAGCCCGGGCCGCGGGGTCGAGCAGTACTTC; CDR3 protein: CASSPGNSPGRGVEQYF
clone size: once; V gene: TRBV6-5; J gene: TRBJ2-7; D gene: TRBD2; CDR3 DNA: TGTGCCAGCAGTTACGCGGGGGGGTCCTACGAGCAGTACTTC; CDR3 protein: CASSYAGGSYEQYF
clone size: NA; V gene: TRBV6-1; J gene: TRBJ2-7; D gene: NA; CDR3 DNA: TGTGCCAGCAGTGAAGACTACGAGCAGTACTTC; CDR3 protein: CASSEDYEQYF
clone size: once; V gene: TRBV4-1; J gene: TRBJ2-6; D gene: NA; CDR3 DNA: TGCGCCAGCAGCCACCCCTCCATGGTCTCTGGGGCCAACGTCCTGACTTTC; CDR3 protein: CASSHPSMVSGANVLTF
clone size: NA; V gene: TRBV27; J gene: TRBJ2-7; D gene: NA; CDR3 DNA: TGTGCCAGCAGTTGGGGACTTGGGGCTAACTACGAGCAGTACTTC; CDR3 protein: CASSWGLGANYEQYF
clone size: NA; V gene: TRBV6-1; J gene: TRBJ2-7; D gene: TRBD1; CDR3 DNA: TGTGCCAGCAGGCCCCACAGGGGTTCCTACGAGCAGTACTTC; CDR3 protein: CASRPHRGSYEQYF
clone size: NA; V gene: TRBV12-5; J gene: TRBJ2-1; D gene: NA; CDR3 DNA: TGTGCTAGTGGTACGGTCTTGGGTGAGCAGTTCTTC; CDR3 protein: CASGTVLGEQFF
clone size: NA; V gene: TRBV19; J gene: TRBJ1-3; D gene: NA; CDR3 DNA: TGTGCCAGTACCCCCAAACCGGGGGCTGGAAACACCATATATTTT; CDR3 protein: CASTPKPGAGNTIYF
clone size: few; V gene: TRBV11-3; J gene: TRBJ2-1; D gene: NA; CDR3 DNA: TGTGCCAGCAGCTCCCGACTCAAACGGGACTCCCTCTCCTACAATGAGCAGTTCTTC; CDR3 protein: CASSSRLKRDSLSYNEQFF
clone size: NA; V gene: TRBV29-1; J gene: TRBJ1-2; D gene: NA; CDR3 DNA: TGCAGCACGAAAAGGCAGGGTTGGGGCTATGGCTACACCTTC; CDR3 protein: CSTKRQGWGYGYTF
clone size: NA; V gene: TRBV5-4; J gene: TRBJ2-2; D gene: NA; CDR3 DNA: TGTGCCAGCAGCTTGACGGGACGGACCGGGGAGCTGTTTTTT; CDR3 protein: CASSLTGRTGELFF
clone size: NA; V gene: TRBV6-1; J gene: TRBJ2-1; D gene: NA; CDR3 DNA: TGTGCCACCAACTGGGGTGAGCAGTTCTTC; CDR3 protein: CATNWGEQFF
clone size: NA; V gene: TRBV5-4; J gene: TRBJ1-2; D gene: NA; CDR3 DNA: TGTGCCAGCAGCGGGGACCGCCTCTATGGCTACACCTTC; CDR3 protein: CASSGDRLYGYTF
clone size: NA; V gene: TRBV29-1; J gene: TRBJ1-2; D gene: TRBD1; CDR3 DNA: TGCAGCGTTGAAAGGGTTCAGGGGGTCTATAACTATGGCTACACCTTC; CDR3 protein: CSVERVQGVYNYGYTF
clone size: NA; V gene: TRBV4-3; J gene: TRBJ1-2; D gene: NA; CDR3 DNA: TGCGCCAGCAGCCAAGATGCTCGCCCATCGAGTAACTATGGCTACACCTTC; CDR3 protein: CASSQDARPSSNYGYTF
clone size: NA; V gene: TRBV19; J gene: TRBJ1-2; D gene: TRBD1; CDR3 DNA: TGTGCCAGTACATCCGGGACAGGGGGAAGAGATGGCTACACCTTC; CDR3 protein: CASTSGTGGRDGYTF
clone size: NA; V gene: TRBV15; J gene: TRBJ1-2; D gene: NA; CDR3 DNA: TGTGCCACCAGCAGGGGACGGAGGAACTATGGCTACACCTTC; CDR3 protein: CATSRGRRNYGYTF
clone size: NA; V gene: TRBV6-5; J gene: TRBJ1-2; D gene: NA; CDR3 DNA: TGTGCCGGGCTGGAGGGCTATGGCTACACCTTC; CDR3 protein: CAGLEGYGYTF
clone size: NA; V gene: TRBV6-6; J gene: TRBJ2-3; D gene: NA; CDR3 DNA: TGTGCCAGCAGTTACTCAGGAGATACGCAGTATTTT; CDR3 protein: CASSYSGDTQYF
clone size: NA; V gene: TRBV7-2; J gene: TRBJ1-1; D gene: NA; CDR3 DNA: TGTGCCAGCAGCCCCCCACTTGGGATGAACACTGAAGCTTTCTTT; CDR3 protein: CASSPPLGMNTEAFF